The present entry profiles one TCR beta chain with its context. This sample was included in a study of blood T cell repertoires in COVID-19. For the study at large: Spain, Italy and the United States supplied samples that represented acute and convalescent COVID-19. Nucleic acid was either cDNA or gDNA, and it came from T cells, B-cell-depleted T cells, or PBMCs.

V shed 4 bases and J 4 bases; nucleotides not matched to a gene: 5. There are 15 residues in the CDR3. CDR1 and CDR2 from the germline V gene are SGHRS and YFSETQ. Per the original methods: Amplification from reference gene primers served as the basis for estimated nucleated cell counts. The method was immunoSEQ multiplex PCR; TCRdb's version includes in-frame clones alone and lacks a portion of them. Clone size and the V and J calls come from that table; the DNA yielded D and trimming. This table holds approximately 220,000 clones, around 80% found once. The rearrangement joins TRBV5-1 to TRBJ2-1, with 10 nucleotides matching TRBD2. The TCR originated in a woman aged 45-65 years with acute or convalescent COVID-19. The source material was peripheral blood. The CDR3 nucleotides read TGCGCCAGCAGCCGGACTAGCGGAGTATACAATGAGCAGTTCTTC. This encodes CASSRTSGVYNEQFF.